This entry lists 12 T cell receptor beta chains sequenced from one sample in a study of vaccination and CD4 T cells after COVID-19. As to treatment: approximately 9-day PBMC culture with coronavirus spike peptide pools or control peptides (ViraFEST assay). For these TCRs, the target antigens are not known. Sequencing of cultured CD4+ T cell DNA used the Oncomine TCR Beta short-read assay. One entry per CDR3 protein results from TCRdb running MiXCR on the PCR reads. Of 10,000 or so distinct CDR3 sequences in the sample, about 47% were seen once. Sequenced input: CD4+ T cells from blood, cultured in vitro. These receptors were obtained from a human donor who had recovered from COVID-19.

V usage is TRBV5-1 and J usage is TRBJ1-1; 8 bases align to TRBD1. Germline loops: CDR1 SGHRS, CDR2 YFSETQ. This CDR3 has 15 residues. V lost 4 bases to trimming and J lost 5 bases; unmatched junction nucleotides: 10. CDR3 in DNA: TGCGCCAGCAGCCTGACAGGGGTAGAAGGGACTGAAGCTTTCTTT. This codes for CASSLTGVEGTEAFF. The entire variable domain, with the rest obtained from reference TRBV5-1 and TRBJ1-1, is as follows: KAGVTQTPRYLIKTRGQQVTLSCSPISGHRSVSWYQQTPGQGLQFLFEYFSETQRNKGNFPGRFSGRQFSNSRSEMNVSTLELGDSALYLCASSLTGVEGTEAFFGQGTRLTVV.

The rearrangement uses TRBV7-2 and TRBJ1-2; no clear D. This CDR3 has 12 residues. Trimming left V 3 bases short and J 7 bases short, with 9 bases between. Germline assignment: CDR1 SGHTA and CDR2 FQGNSA. The CDR3 DNA sequence: TGTGCCAGCAGCTTCGTTTCCCTTGGCTACACCTTC. As protein: CASSFVSLGYTF. Using reference TRBV7-2 and TRBJ1-2 for the parts outside the CDR3, the full variable domain is GAGVSQSPSNKVTEKGKDVELRCDPISGHTALYWYRQSLGQGLEFLIYFQGNSAPDKSGLPSDRFSAERTGGSVSTLTIQRTQQEDSAVYLCASSFVSLGYTFGSGTRLTVV.

V and J are TRBV5-5 and TRBJ2-7; 8 bases agree with TRBD1. V shed 4 bases, J shed 6 bases, and the junction held 9 bases outside the gene matches. Looked up from germline, CDR1 is SGHKS and CDR2 is YYEKEE (reference sequence). The CDR3 spans 14 residues. CDR3 loop: CASSRQGNDVEQYF. In DNA, the CDR3 is TGTGCCAGCAGCCGACAGGGGAACGACGTCGAGCAGTACTTC.

This clonotype is deemed medium-sized. This chain links TRBV20-1 with TRBJ1-3; TRBD1 agrees at 7 bases. This CDR3 spans 14 amino acids. Germline CDR1 reads DFQATT; CDR2 reads SNEGSKA (reference sequence). V shed 1 base, J shed 3 bases, and the junction held 3 bases outside the gene matches. In DNA form, the CDR3 reads TGCAGTGCTAGAGGGGACAGCATTGGAAACACCATATATTTT. It yields the protein CSARGDSIGNTIYF.

The chain combines TRBV27 with TRBJ2-1; the match to TRBD1 covers 7 bases. Germline trimming cut 6 bases from V and 7 bases from J; bases unmatched to any gene: 9. The CDR3 loop spans 14 amino acids. From germline, CDR1 is MNHEY and CDR2 SMNVEV (reference sequence). The CDR3 region has the DNA TGTGCCAGCAGCTCCGGGACAGTTCGAAATGAGCAGTTCTTC. This encodes CASSSGTVRNEQFF.

The chain links TRBV5-1 to TRBJ2-7, with 8 bases identical to TRBD2. The CDR3 is 15 amino acids. V lost 5 bases, J lost 3 bases, and 10 bases stayed unmatched. Germline assignment: CDR1 SGHRS and CDR2 YFSETQ. The CDR3 DNA reads as TGCGCCAGCAGTTCACCCGGACTAGCTCTCTACGAGCAGTACTTC. Translated: CASSSPGLALYEQYF.

This clonotype came up a few times. The chain links TRBV11-3 to TRBJ2-2; tentatively, D is TRBD2 (6 bases). Germline V lookup: CDR1 SGHNT, CDR2 YENEEA. The CDR3 totals 16 residues. V lost 5 bases and J 2 bases, leaving 15 bases between the germline ends. CDR3 residues: CASSPRAGRNTGELFF. The CDR3 DNA reads TGTGCCAGCAGCCCACGCGCCGGGAGAAACACCGGGGAGCTGTTTTTT.

The V and J genes are TRBV5-6 and TRBJ1-2, with 9 bases identical to TRBD1. V lost 4 bases, J lost 0 bases, and 13 bases stayed unmatched. The CDR3 totals 18 residues. Germline CDR1 is SGHDT and CDR2 is YYEEEE. CDR3 DNA sequence: TGTGCCAGCAGCATCCCACAGGGGGCCTGGGGAGCTAACTATGGCTACACCTTC. It codes for CASSIPQGAWGANYGYTF.

This clonotype showed up just a few times. V usage is TRBV27 and J usage is TRBJ1-2; TRBD1 agrees at 7 bases. CDR3 size: 14 residues. With V trimmed by 4 bases and J by 4 bases, 6 bases remained unmatched. Per germline, CDR1 MNHEY and CDR2 SMNVEV (reference sequence). The CDR3 reads CASSSTGDFYGYTF. CDR3 nucleotides: TGTGCCAGCAGTTCCACAGGGGATTTCTATGGCTACACCTTC.

This clonotype came up once. The V gene is TRBV28, the J gene TRBJ1-2; TRBD1 agrees at 8 bases. In germline, CDR1 is MDHEN, CDR2 SYDVKM. The CDR3 is 14 amino acids. V was pared by 7 bases and J by 8 bases, with 12 bases of the junction left unmatched. CDR3 sequence (DNA): TGTGCCAGCAAGCTATACAGGGGGACGGCGGGCTACACCTTC. It is translated as CASKLYRGTAGYTF.

This clonotype came up a few times. The chain recombines TRBV6-1 with TRBJ1-1; D is possibly TRBD1 (5 bases). The CDR3 length is 14 residues. V was pared by 5 bases and J by 4 bases, with 14 bases between. From germline, CDR1 is MNHNS and CDR2 SASEGT. CDR3 residues: CASSPEGQGTEAFF. The CDR3 DNA reads as TGTGCCAGCAGTCCCGAGGGGCAAGGCACTGAAGCTTTCTTT.

The V gene is TRBV6-2 or TRBV6-3, the J gene TRBJ1-2, with TRBD1 identical over 7 bases. J lost 6 bases, V lost 11 bases, and 12 bases had no gene match. The germline V gene encodes CDR1 MNHEY and CDR2 SVGEGT. The CDR3 sequence is 13 residues long. The CDR3 is CAVRDSGGDGYTF. The CDR3 coding sequence is TGTGCCGTAAGGGACAGTGGAGGTGATGGCTACACCTTC.